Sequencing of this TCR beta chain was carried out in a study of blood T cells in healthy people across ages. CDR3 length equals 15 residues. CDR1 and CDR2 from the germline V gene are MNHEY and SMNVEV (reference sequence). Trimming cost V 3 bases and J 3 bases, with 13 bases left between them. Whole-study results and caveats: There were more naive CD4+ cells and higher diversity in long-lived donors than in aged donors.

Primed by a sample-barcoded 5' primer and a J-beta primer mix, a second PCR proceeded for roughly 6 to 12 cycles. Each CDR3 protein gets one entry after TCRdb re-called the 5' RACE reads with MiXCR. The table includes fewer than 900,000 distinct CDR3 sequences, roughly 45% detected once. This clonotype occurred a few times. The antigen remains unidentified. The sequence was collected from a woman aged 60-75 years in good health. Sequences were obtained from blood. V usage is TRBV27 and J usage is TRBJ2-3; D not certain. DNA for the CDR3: TGTGCCAGCAGTTTGGTAGCTAGTTGGACAGATACGCAGTATTTT. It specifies CASSLVASWTDTQYF.